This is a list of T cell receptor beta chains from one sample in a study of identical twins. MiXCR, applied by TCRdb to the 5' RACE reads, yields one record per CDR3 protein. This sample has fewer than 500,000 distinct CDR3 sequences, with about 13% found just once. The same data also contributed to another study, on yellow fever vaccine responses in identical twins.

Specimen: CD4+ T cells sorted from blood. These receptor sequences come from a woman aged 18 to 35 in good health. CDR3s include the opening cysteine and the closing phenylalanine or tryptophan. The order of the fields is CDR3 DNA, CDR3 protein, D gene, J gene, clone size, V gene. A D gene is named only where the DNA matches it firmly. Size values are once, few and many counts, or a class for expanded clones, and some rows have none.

CDR3nt: TGTGCCAGCAGTCTTTGGGGACGGCTAGCGGACCGGAGAGAGACCCAGTACTTC
CDR3aa: CASSLWGRLADRRETQYF
d_gene: TRBD2
j_gene: TRBJ2-5
abundance: -
v_gene: TRBV11-1

CDR3nt: TGTGCCAGCAGTTACGCCAGGGGGCGGATGGAGCAGTACTTC
CDR3aa: CASSYARGRMEQYF
d_gene: TRBD1
j_gene: TRBJ2-7
abundance: -
v_gene: TRBV6-5

CDR3nt: TGTGCCAGCAGTTTGCGATTAAAGTCGGGACACAGCTCCTACAATGAGCAGTTCTTC
CDR3aa: CASSLRLKSGHSSYNEQFF
d_gene: -
j_gene: TRBJ2-1
abundance: -
v_gene: TRBV12-3/TRBV12-4

CDR3nt: TGTGCCAGCAGTTCAGCAGGCCGGTTGAACACTGAAGCTTTCTTT
CDR3aa: CASSSAGRLNTEAFF
d_gene: -
j_gene: TRBJ1-1
abundance: few
v_gene: TRBV6-5

CDR3nt: TGTGCCAGCAGCCAAGTAGCACAGGCAAACGGTAGGCAGTTCTTC
CDR3aa: CASSQVAQANGRQFF
d_gene: -
j_gene: TRBJ2-1
abundance: -
v_gene: TRBV4-2

CDR3nt: TGTGCCAGCAGCTTAGGGGAACCCGGCTCCAACGTCCTGACTTTC
CDR3aa: CASSLGEPGSNVLTF
d_gene: -
j_gene: TRBJ2-6
abundance: few
v_gene: TRBV12-3/TRBV12-4

CDR3nt: TGTGCCAGCAGACGGGGATCCCAAGAGACCCAGTACTTC
CDR3aa: CASRRGSQETQYF
d_gene: -
j_gene: TRBJ2-5
abundance: many
v_gene: TRBV12-3/TRBV12-4

CDR3nt: TGTGCCAGCAGCCAAGATCATCGGAAAGGGTCGAAAAGCTCCTATAATTCACCCCTCCACTTT
CDR3aa: CASSQDHRKGSKSSYNSPLHF
d_gene: -
j_gene: TRBJ1-6
abundance: -
v_gene: TRBV4-2

CDR3nt: TGTGCCAGCAGCCAAGGGTTGCAGGGAACCTACAATGAGCAGTTCTTC
CDR3aa: CASSQGLQGTYNEQFF
d_gene: -
j_gene: TRBJ2-1
abundance: many
v_gene: TRBV4-2

CDR3nt: TGTGCCATCAGTAAGCAACTCGGGACAGGGGTGGCAGATACGCAGTATTTT
CDR3aa: CAISKQLGTGVADTQYF
d_gene: TRBD1
j_gene: TRBJ2-3
abundance: -
v_gene: TRBV10-3

CDR3nt: TGTGCCAGCAGTTTGTCCAGGATCGACACTGAAGCTTTCTTT
CDR3aa: CASSLSRIDTEAFF
d_gene: -
j_gene: TRBJ1-1
abundance: many
v_gene: TRBV12-3/TRBV12-4

CDR3nt: TGTGCCAGCCGCCCTAGCGGAACTGTCTACGAGCAGTACTTC
CDR3aa: CASRPSGTVYEQYF
d_gene: TRBD2
j_gene: TRBJ2-7
abundance: few
v_gene: TRBV6-2/TRBV6-3

CDR3nt: TGTGCCAGCGAGCGGGGAAGAGATGAGCAGTTCTTC
CDR3aa: CASERGRDEQFF
d_gene: TRBD2
j_gene: TRBJ2-1
abundance: -
v_gene: TRBV5-5

CDR3nt: TGTGCCAGCAGCCCCGACCGTCCCTCGCATGAGCAGTTCTTC
CDR3aa: CASSPDRPSHEQFF
d_gene: -
j_gene: TRBJ2-1
abundance: few
v_gene: TRBV7-2

CDR3nt: TGCGCCAGCAGTCCGGGACAGGGAAAAAGGGCCCAGTACTTC
CDR3aa: CASSPGQGKRAQYF
d_gene: TRBD1
j_gene: TRBJ2-5
abundance: -
v_gene: TRBV5-1

CDR3nt: TGTGCCAGCAGCCAGCTTGGAGCGGGGAAGGACAATGAGCAGTTCTTC
CDR3aa: CASSQLGAGKDNEQFF
d_gene: TRBD2
j_gene: TRBJ2-1
abundance: few
v_gene: TRBV14

CDR3nt: TGTGCCAGCAGTTCCTTTTCCTACGAGCAGTACTTC
CDR3aa: CASSSFSYEQYF
d_gene: -
j_gene: TRBJ2-7
abundance: many
v_gene: TRBV6-2/TRBV6-3

CDR3nt: TGCAGTGCTAGTTCCCCCCAAACTAGCGGGGCGCCAACGGATACGCAGTATTTT
CDR3aa: CSASSPQTSGAPTDTQYF
d_gene: TRBD2
j_gene: TRBJ2-3
abundance: few
v_gene: TRBV20-1

CDR3nt: TGCAGTGCTTCCCCAGGCTTCTCTGGAAACACCATATATTTT
CDR3aa: CSASPGFSGNTIYF
d_gene: -
j_gene: TRBJ1-3
abundance: -
v_gene: TRBV20-1

CDR3nt: TGCAGTGCTAGGAGCAGGCCCCATGGAGAGCAGTACTTC
CDR3aa: CSARSRPHGEQYF
d_gene: -
j_gene: TRBJ2-7
abundance: many
v_gene: TRBV20-1

CDR3nt: TGTGCCAGCAGGATAGAACAGGGTAGGGTATCCTACAATGAGCAGTTCTTC
CDR3aa: CASRIEQGRVSYNEQFF
d_gene: -
j_gene: TRBJ2-1
abundance: -
v_gene: TRBV28

CDR3nt: TGCAGTGCTAGAATGGGTAGCGGGGGTGGTGAGACCCAGTACTTC
CDR3aa: CSARMGSGGGETQYF
d_gene: TRBD2
j_gene: TRBJ2-5
abundance: few
v_gene: TRBV20-1

CDR3nt: TGCAGTGCTAGAATCGGGACGGCGACTAATGAAAAACTGTTTTTT
CDR3aa: CSARIGTATNEKLFF
d_gene: -
j_gene: TRBJ1-4
abundance: many
v_gene: TRBV20-1

CDR3nt: TGTGCCAGCAGTTTAGGAAGGAGTAGCGGACCCTACGAGCAGTACTTC
CDR3aa: CASSLGRSSGPYEQYF
d_gene: -
j_gene: TRBJ2-7
abundance: -
v_gene: TRBV13

CDR3nt: TGTGCCAGCAGCAAACAAACAGGGGCCTACAATGAGCAGTTCTTC
CDR3aa: CASSKQTGAYNEQFF
d_gene: TRBD1
j_gene: TRBJ2-1
abundance: few
v_gene: TRBV6-2/TRBV6-3

CDR3nt: TGTGCCAGCAGTCCGTCCCCCGGGAACAGACTAACCTACGAGCAGTACTTC
CDR3aa: CASSPSPGNRLTYEQYF
d_gene: -
j_gene: TRBJ2-7
abundance: few
v_gene: TRBV28

CDR3nt: TGCGCCAGCAGTCCGGAAGGGAGCTCCTACGAGCAGTACTTC
CDR3aa: CASSPEGSSYEQYF
d_gene: -
j_gene: TRBJ2-7
abundance: few
v_gene: TRBV5-1

CDR3nt: TGTGCCAGCAGCCGCCTCAATTCCGGGGAGCTGTTTTTT
CDR3aa: CASSRLNSGELFF
d_gene: -
j_gene: TRBJ2-2
abundance: -
v_gene: TRBV7-2

CDR3nt: TGCGCCAGCAGCCAAGCGAGACAGGGCTCCTACAATGAGCAGTTCTTC
CDR3aa: CASSQARQGSYNEQFF
d_gene: TRBD1
j_gene: TRBJ2-1
abundance: many
v_gene: TRBV4-3

CDR3nt: TGCAGCGTCGAGACAGGGCCCGATACGCAGTATTTT
CDR3aa: CSVETGPDTQYF
d_gene: TRBD1
j_gene: TRBJ2-3
abundance: few
v_gene: TRBV29-1

CDR3nt: TGCAGTGCACCTTGGGGGGGGGCCTACAATGAGCAGTTCTTC
CDR3aa: CSAPWGGAYNEQFF
d_gene: TRBD2
j_gene: TRBJ2-1
abundance: -
v_gene: TRBV20-1

CDR3nt: TGTGCCAGCAGCCGCGGGACTAGCGGGAGACTCTCTGGGGCCAACGTCCTGACTTTC
CDR3aa: CASSRGTSGRLSGANVLTF
d_gene: TRBD2
j_gene: TRBJ2-6
abundance: few
v_gene: TRBV4-2

CDR3nt: TGTTCCAGCAGTTTACGGGGGGAGGTCGTTGAGCAGTTCTTC
CDR3aa: CSSSLRGEVVEQFF
d_gene: TRBD2
j_gene: TRBJ2-1
abundance: few
v_gene: TRBV12-3/TRBV12-4

CDR3nt: TGTGCCAGCAGCTTAAACTGGGCGGAGACCCAGTACTTC
CDR3aa: CASSLNWAETQYF
d_gene: -
j_gene: TRBJ2-5
abundance: few
v_gene: TRBV7-9

CDR3nt: TGTGCCAGCAGCGTGCGCCAGGGCTATGGCTACACCTTC
CDR3aa: CASSVRQGYGYTF
d_gene: -
j_gene: TRBJ1-2
abundance: -
v_gene: TRBV9

CDR3nt: TGTGCCAGCAGTCCGTGGACTAGGACCTCCTACAATGAGCAGTTCTTC
CDR3aa: CASSPWTRTSYNEQFF
d_gene: TRBD2
j_gene: TRBJ2-1
abundance: few
v_gene: TRBV6-2/TRBV6-3

CDR3nt: TGTGCCAGCAGCTTAGGATGGGGGGGGCGCGATTACGAGCAGTACTTC
CDR3aa: CASSLGWGGRDYEQYF
d_gene: -
j_gene: TRBJ2-7
abundance: few
v_gene: TRBV7-2

CDR3nt: TGTGCCAGCAGTTTGGGGGGTGGGGTGAACACTGAAGCTTTCTTT
CDR3aa: CASSLGGGVNTEAFF
d_gene: -
j_gene: TRBJ1-1
abundance: few
v_gene: TRBV12-3/TRBV12-4

CDR3nt: TGTGCCAGCAGCAGGCGGGGGGCCTTGGGGGATACGCAGTATTTT
CDR3aa: CASSRRGALGDTQYF
d_gene: TRBD2
j_gene: TRBJ2-3
abundance: -
v_gene: TRBV7-2